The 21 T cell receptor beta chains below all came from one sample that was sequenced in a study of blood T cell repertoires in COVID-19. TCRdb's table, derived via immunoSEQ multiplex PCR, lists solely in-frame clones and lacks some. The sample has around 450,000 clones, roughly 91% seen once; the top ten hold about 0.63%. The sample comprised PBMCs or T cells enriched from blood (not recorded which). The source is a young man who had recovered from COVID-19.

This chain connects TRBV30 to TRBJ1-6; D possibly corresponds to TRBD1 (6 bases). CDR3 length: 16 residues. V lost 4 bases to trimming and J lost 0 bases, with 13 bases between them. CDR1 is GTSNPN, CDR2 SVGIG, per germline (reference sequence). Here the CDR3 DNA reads TGTGCCTGGATGGGGACACAGAGCTCCTATAATTCACCCCTCCACTTT. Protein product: CAWMGTQSSYNSPLHF.

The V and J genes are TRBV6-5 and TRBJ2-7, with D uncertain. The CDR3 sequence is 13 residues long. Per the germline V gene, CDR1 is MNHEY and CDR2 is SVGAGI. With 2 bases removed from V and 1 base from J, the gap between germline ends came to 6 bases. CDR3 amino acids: CASSYRGSYEQYF. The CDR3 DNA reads TGTGCCAGCAGTTACCGCGGTTCCTACGAGCAGTACTTC.

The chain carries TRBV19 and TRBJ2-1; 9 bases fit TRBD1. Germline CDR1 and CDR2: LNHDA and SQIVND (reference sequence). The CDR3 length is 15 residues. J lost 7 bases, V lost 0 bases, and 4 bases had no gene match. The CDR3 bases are TGTGCCAGTAGTATAGATCGACAGGGGGGAAATGAGCAGTTCTTC. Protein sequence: CASSIDRQGGNEQFF.

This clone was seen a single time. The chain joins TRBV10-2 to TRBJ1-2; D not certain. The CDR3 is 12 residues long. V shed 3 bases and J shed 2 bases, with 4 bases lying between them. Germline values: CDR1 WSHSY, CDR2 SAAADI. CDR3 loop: CASSDLNYGYTF. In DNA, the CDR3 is TGCGCCAGCAGTGACTTGAACTATGGCTACACCTTC.

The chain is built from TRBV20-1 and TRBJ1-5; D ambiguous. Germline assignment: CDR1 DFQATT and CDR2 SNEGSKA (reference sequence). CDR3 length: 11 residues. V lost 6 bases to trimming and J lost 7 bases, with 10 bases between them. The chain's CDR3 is CSAAEEQPQHF. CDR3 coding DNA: TGCAGTGCCGCCGAGGAGCAGCCCCAGCATTTT.

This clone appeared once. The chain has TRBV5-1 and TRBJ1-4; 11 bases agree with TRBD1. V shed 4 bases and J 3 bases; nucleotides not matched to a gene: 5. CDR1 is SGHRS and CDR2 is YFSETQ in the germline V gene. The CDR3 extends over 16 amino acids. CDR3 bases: TGCGCCAGCAGCGCGGACAGGGGGCGAGCTAATGAAAAACTGTTTTTT. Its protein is CASSADRGRANEKLFF.

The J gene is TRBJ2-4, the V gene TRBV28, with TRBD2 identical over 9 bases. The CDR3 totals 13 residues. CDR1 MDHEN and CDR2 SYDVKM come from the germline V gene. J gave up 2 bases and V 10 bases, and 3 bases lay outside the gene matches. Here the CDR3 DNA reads TGTGCCACCGCGGGAGGGTCCAAAAACATTCAGTACTTC. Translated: CATAGGSKNIQYF.

This CDR3 is CASSLGLTSLSTGELFF. CDR3 coding DNA: TGCGCCAGCAGCTTGGGGTTGACTAGCTTATCCACCGGGGAGCTGTTTTTT. The gene calls are TRBV5-1 and TRBJ2-2; 7 bases map to TRBD2. CDR3 size: 17 residues. The germline CDR1 and CDR2 sequences are SGHRS and YFSETQ. V was pared by 0 bases and J by 4 bases, with 9 bases of the junction left unmatched.

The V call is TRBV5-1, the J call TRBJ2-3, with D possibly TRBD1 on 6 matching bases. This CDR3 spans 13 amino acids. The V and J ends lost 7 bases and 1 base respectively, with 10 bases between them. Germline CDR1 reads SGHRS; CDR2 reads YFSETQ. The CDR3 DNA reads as TGCGCCAGCGGCGCAGGGGGCACAGATACGCAGTATTTT. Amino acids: CASGAGGTDTQYF. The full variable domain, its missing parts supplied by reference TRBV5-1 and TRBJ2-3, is KAGVTQTPRYLIKTRGQQVTLSCSPISGHRSVSWYQQTPGQGLQFLFEYFSETQRNKGNFPGRFSGRQFSNSRSEMNVSTLELGDSALYLCASGAGGTDTQYFGPGTRLTVL.

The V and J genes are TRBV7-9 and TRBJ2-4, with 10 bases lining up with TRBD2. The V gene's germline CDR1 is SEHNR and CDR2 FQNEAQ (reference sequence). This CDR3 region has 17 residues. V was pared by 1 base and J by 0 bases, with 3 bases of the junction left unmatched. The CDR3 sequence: CASSLVGLAVAKNIQYF. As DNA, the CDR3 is TGTGCCAGCAGCTTAGTCGGACTAGCGGTAGCCAAAAACATTCAGTACTTC.

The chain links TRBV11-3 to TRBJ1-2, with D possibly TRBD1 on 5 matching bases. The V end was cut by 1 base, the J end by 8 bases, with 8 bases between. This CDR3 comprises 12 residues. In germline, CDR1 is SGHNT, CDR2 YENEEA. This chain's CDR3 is CASSLGGAGYTF. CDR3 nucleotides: TGTGCCAGCAGCTTAGGGGGCGCAGGCTACACCTTC.

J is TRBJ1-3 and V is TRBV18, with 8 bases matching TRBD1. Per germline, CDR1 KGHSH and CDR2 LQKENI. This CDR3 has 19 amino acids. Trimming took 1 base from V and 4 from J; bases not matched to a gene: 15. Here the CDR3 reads CASSPRLPGGLSGGNTIYF. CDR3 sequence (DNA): TGTGCCAGCTCACCACGTTTGCCAGGGGGCCTTTCGGGCGGAAACACCATATATTTT.

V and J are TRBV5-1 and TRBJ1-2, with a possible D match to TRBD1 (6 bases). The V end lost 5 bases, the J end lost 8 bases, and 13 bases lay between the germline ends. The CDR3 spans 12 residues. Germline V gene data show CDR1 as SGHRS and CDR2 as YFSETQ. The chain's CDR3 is CASSPGEYGYTF. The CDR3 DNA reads TGCGCCAGCAGTCCAGGGGAATACGGCTACACCTTC.

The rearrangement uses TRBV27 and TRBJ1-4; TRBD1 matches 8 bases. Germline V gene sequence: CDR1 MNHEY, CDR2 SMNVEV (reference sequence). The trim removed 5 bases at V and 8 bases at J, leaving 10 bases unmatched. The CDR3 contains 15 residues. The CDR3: CASSLDQGAREKLFF. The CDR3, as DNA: TGTGCCAGCAGTCTAGATCAGGGGGCGCGAGAAAAACTGTTTTTT.

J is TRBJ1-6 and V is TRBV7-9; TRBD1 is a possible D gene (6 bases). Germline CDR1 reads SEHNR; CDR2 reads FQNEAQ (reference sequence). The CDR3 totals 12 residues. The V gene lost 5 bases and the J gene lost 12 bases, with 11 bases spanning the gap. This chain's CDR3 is CASSTKGGPLHF. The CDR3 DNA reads TGTGCCAGCAGCACAAAAGGGGGACCCCTCCACTTT. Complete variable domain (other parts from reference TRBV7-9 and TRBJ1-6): DTGVSQNPRHKITKRGQNVTFRCDPISEHNRLYWYRQTLGQGPEFLTYFQNEAQLEKSRLLSDRFSAERPKGSFSTLEIQRTEQGDSAMYLCASSTKGGPLHFGNGTRLTVT.

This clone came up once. The DNA for the CDR3 is TGTGCCAGCAGCATAGCCCCGGCCCCTAATTCACCCCTCCACTTT. This codes for CASSIAPAPNSPLHF. The chain is built from TRBV3-1 (or the pseudogene TRBV3-2) and TRBJ1-6, with D uncertain. CDR1 is LGHDT, CDR2 YNNKEL, per germline (reference sequence). This CDR3 comprises 15 residues. Trimming cost V 5 bases and J 6 bases, with 14 bases left between them.

Here the CDR3 reads CASSLGQGAPETQYF. The CDR3 nucleotides read TGTGCCAGCAGCCTGGGACAGGGGGCGCCTGAGACCCAGTACTTC. The gene calls are TRBV7-9 and TRBJ2-5; 12 nucleotides align to TRBD1. CDR1 and CDR2 (germline): SEHNR, FQNEAQ (reference sequence). The trim removed 5 bases at V and 5 bases at J, leaving 6 bases unmatched. CDR3 length equals 15 residues.

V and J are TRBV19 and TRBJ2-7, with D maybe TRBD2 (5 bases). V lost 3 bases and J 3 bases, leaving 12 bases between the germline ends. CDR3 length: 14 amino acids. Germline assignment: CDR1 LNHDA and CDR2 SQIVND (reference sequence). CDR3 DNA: TGTGCCAGTAGTATGTTGGGAGACCGCTACGAGCAGTACTTC. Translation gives CASSMLGDRYEQYF.

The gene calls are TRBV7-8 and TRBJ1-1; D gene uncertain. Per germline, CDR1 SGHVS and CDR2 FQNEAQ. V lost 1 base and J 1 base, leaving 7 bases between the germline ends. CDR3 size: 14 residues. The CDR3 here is CASSLVSGNTEAFF. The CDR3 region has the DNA TGTGCCAGCAGCTTAGTGTCAGGGAACACTGAAGCTTTCTTT. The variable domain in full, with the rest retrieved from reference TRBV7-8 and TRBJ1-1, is GAGVSQSPRYKVAKRGQDVALRCDPISGHVSLFWYQQALGQGPEFLTYFQNEAQLDKSGLPSDRFFAERPEGSVSTLKIQRTQQEDSAVYLCASSLVSGNTEAFFGQGTRLTVV.

The CDR3 nucleotides are TGTGCCAGTAGTATAGGGCGGGGAATCGGTTACGAGCAGTACTTC. Amino acids: CASSIGRGIGYEQYF. The chain carries TRBV19 and TRBJ2-7, with D maybe TRBD2 (6 bases). CDR3 length: 15 residues. Germline V lookup: CDR1 LNHDA, CDR2 SQIVND (reference sequence). Trimming shortened V by 1 base and J by 4 bases, and 14 bases separated the two germline ends.

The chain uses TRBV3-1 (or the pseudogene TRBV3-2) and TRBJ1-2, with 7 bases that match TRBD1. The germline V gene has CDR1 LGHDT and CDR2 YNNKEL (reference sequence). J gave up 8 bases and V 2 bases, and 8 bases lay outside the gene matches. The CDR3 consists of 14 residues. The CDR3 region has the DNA TGTGCCAGCAGCCAAACTCCAGGGGGAGAAGGCTACACCTTC. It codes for CASSQTPGGEGYTF.